A single sample gave rise to the 5 T cell receptor beta chains below, sequenced in a study of blood T cell repertoires in COVID-19. TCRdb's copy holds only in-frame clones and misses some; the assay was immunoSEQ multiplex PCR. This table holds around 250,000 clones, approximately 85% found once. Source material: PBMCs or T cells enriched from blood (not recorded which). The receptor source for this set is a woman aged 45-59 years who had recovered from COVID-19.

This chain links TRBV12-5 with TRBJ2-3; the match to TRBD2 covers 9 bases. The CDR3 consists of 15 residues. V shed 2 bases and J 4 bases; nucleotides not matched to a gene: 4. The germline V gene has CDR1 LGHNT and CDR2 FRNRAP. CDR3 coding DNA: TGTGCTAGTGGTTTGTCTAGCGGGAACCCAGATACGCAGTATTTT. This gives the protein CASGLSSGNPDTQYF.

V is TRBV5-1 and J is TRBJ2-7; tentative D call: TRBD1 (7 bases). Germline assignment: CDR1 SGHRS and CDR2 YFSETQ. The V gene lost 3 bases and the J gene lost 0 bases, with 13 bases spanning the gap. This CDR3 is 15 amino acids long. The CDR3 DNA reads as TGCGCCAGCAGCTGGGGGGACAGTAGCTCCTACGAGCAGTACTTC. The encoded protein is CASSWGDSSSYEQYF.

DNA of the CDR3: TGTGCCAGCTCACCAAACAGCGGGAGAGGGTACGAGCAGTACTTC. This translates into CASSPNSGRGYEQYF. The V and J genes are TRBV18 and TRBJ2-7, with 8 bases fitting TRBD2. Trimming took 2 bases from V and 4 from J; bases not matched to a gene: 7. Germline CDR1 is KGHSH and CDR2 is LQKENI. CDR3 length: 15 amino acids.

V is TRBV7-8 and J is TRBJ2-2, with 8 bases fitting TRBD1. This CDR3 spans 15 amino acids. The germline V gene encodes CDR1 SGHVS and CDR2 FQNEAQ. Trimming removed 2 bases from V and 3 bases from J; junction bases left unmatched: 2. In DNA, the CDR3 is TGTGCCAGCAGCTTACAACAGGGGGACACCGGGGAGCTGTTTTTT. Its translation is CASSLQQGDTGELFF.

This CDR3 reads CASTSPSQHNEQFF. In DNA, the CDR3 is TGTGCCAGTACTAGCCCGAGCCAACACAATGAGCAGTTCTTC. The gene calls are TRBV6-5 and TRBJ2-1, with D perhaps matching TRBD2 (6 bases). The V gene lost 9 bases and the J gene lost 5 bases, with 17 bases spanning the gap. In germline, CDR1 is MNHEY, CDR2 SVGAGI. This CDR3 contains 14 residues.